The TCR beta chain under discussion was sequenced for a study of shared clonotypes between healthy human individuals. General observations from the study: Collection of samples was limited to blood; tissue repertoires likely differ.

The CDR3 totals 13 residues. CDR1 and CDR2 from the germline V gene are SNHLY and FYNNEI. The V end lost 4 bases, the J end lost 5 bases, and 12 bases lay between the germline ends. Note on this clone: Antigen specificity is unknown.

As handled by the study authors: Without quality scores, immunoSEQ junctional reads could not be filtered like full-length reads. Assay used: immunoSEQ multiplex PCR; TCRdb lists only in-frame clones, some missing. The V and J calls and clone size come from that table; D and trimming were worked out from the DNA. The table records fewer than 2.5 million clones, approximately 93% of them present only once. The gene calls are TRBV2 and TRBJ2-7; perhaps TRBD2 as D (6 bases). The TCR was taken from a man between 18 and 29 years old in good health. Some clones in this sample may be carry-over from other donors' samples. Sequencing input: naive CD4+ T cells from PBMCs. Described subset: CD45RA+ positively selected. The CDR3 sequence is CASSAEGKNEQYF. The CDR3 nucleotides are TGTGCCAGCAGTGCGGAGGGAAAGAACGAGCAGTACTTC.